Shown below are 2 T cell receptor beta chains from a single sample sequenced in a study of memory CD4+ T cells and cytomegalovirus serostatus. Single viable CD3+CD4+CD8-CD45RO+ cells were sorted as the memory CD4+ T cells. Generated by immunoSEQ multiplex PCR, the TCRdb table keeps only in-frame clones and is missing some. The sample carries 55,000 to 65,000 clones, roughly 80% recorded once. Sequences were obtained from memory CD4+ T cells from blood. The source of these receptors is an adult in good health and CMV-seronegative.

The chain links TRBV6-1 to TRBJ2-1; TRBD2 aligns across 7 bases. With V trimmed by 5 bases and J by 0 bases, 4 bases remained unmatched. This CDR3 is built from 15 residues. CDR1 and CDR2 from the germline V gene are MNHNS and SASEGT. Written as DNA, the CDR3 is TGTGCCAGCAGTTCAACTAGCGCCTCCTACAATGAGCAGTTCTTC. The encoded protein is CASSSTSASYNEQFF.

The chain couples TRBV5-6 to TRBJ2-1; D may be TRBD1 or TRBD2 (5 bases each). Deletions cut 4 bases from V and 0 bases from J, with 11 bases between. Germline CDR1 reads SGHDT; CDR2 reads YYEEEE. CDR3 length equals 15 residues. In nucleotides, the CDR3 is TGTGCCAGCAGCGAGCTCGGGGCCTCCTACAATGAGCAGTTCTTC. Translating gives CASSELGASYNEQFF. Filled out from reference TRBV5-6 and TRBJ2-1, the complete variable domain reads DAGVTQSPTHLIKTRGQQVTLRCSPKSGHDTVSWYQQALGQGPQFIFQYYEEEERQRGNFPDRFSGHQFPNYSSELNVNALLLGDSALYLCASSELGASYNEQFFGPGTRLTVL.